This T cell receptor (beta chain) was sequenced in a study of cytomegalovirus exposure and HLA in healthy donors. Study background: Among the 300 to 500 donors who were genotyped, 70% to 90% fell in the genetic ancestry cluster that is associated with self-reported Caucasian donors.

Germline-derived CDR1 and CDR2 are LGHNT and FRNRAP. The V gene lost 6 bases and the J gene lost 1 base, with 13 bases spanning the gap. This CDR3 has 14 amino acids. In the PCR, 60 Vbeta and 13 Jbeta primers were used. Repertoires were generated with immunoSEQ multiplex PCR, while TCRdb's copy carries only in-frame clones and drops some. This sample carries fewer than 250,000 clones, about 80% of them seen once, and the ten largest clones take 9.5% to 13%. Sequenced material: PBMCs. The chain has TRBV12-5 and TRBJ2-7, with no clear D. This TCR came from a woman in her 50s in good health and CMV-seropositive. In DNA, the CDR3 is TGTGCTAGTGGCCCTAGAGGTAATTCCTACGAGCAGTACTTC. This encodes CASGPRGNSYEQYF. Looking up the rest from reference TRBV12-5 and TRBJ2-7 gives the full variable domain: DARVTQTPRHKVTEMGQEVTMRCQPILGHNTVFWYRQTMMQGLELLAYFRNRAPLDDSGMPKDRFSAEMPDATLATLKIQPSEPRDSAVYFCASGPRGNSYEQYFGPGTRLTVT.